This paragraph reports one TCR beta chain. No antigen is known for it. Peripheral blood genomic DNA, not sorted cells or RNA, was the template. A mixed TRB-A/B primer pool amplified rearranged TRB by multiplex touch-down PCR. TCRdb reprocessed the multiplex PCR reads via MiXCR and lists one record per CDR3 protein. Here the sample spans some 3,000 distinct CDR3 sequences, 20% to 25% being singletons. The record originates from a study of T cell repertoires in aging, cancer and after chemotherapy. About the study: Patients with glioblastoma brain tumors were sampled before and after temozolomide-based therapy. Study-wide points: The repertoire data cannot show anything about immunological memory following chemotherapy. Median generation probability rose over the chemotherapy interval in each cancer cohort, suggesting rebound thymic output.

Germline V CDR1 and CDR2: SGHRS, YFSETQ. The CDR3 has 14 amino acids. V was cut by 0 bases and J by 2 bases, with 8 bases left in between. This sequence originates from a human donor with a solid tumor. Sequences were obtained from blood. The chain uses TRBV5-1 and TRBJ2-5; no firm D call. CDR3 coding DNA: TGCGCCAGCAGCTTGGGGGGTGTACAAGAGACCCAGTACTTC. Protein: CASSLGGVQETQYF.